This T cell receptor beta chain was found in a study of identical twins. Study-wide results and caveats: While abundant cord blood beta clonotypes carried fewer insertions, memory repertoires showed no such pattern. Models predicted less out-of-frame TCR alpha sharing in monozygotic twins than was found.

The V gene lost 0 bases and the J gene lost 2 bases, with 13 bases spanning the gap. CDR1 and CDR2 (germline): SGHRS, YFSETQ. CDR3 size: 16 residues. This clonotype was counted at least ten times. The antigen remains unidentified. TCRdb redid the calling of the 5' RACE reads with MiXCR, one entry per CDR3 protein. The repertoire includes just over 450,000 distinct CDR3 sequences, about 14% of them detected once, and about 0.52% sits in the top ten. These sequences were also reported in another study, on yellow fever vaccine responses in identical twins.

The chain has TRBV5-1 and TRBJ2-3, with D perhaps matching TRBD2 (5 bases). This TCR derives from a woman in her late teens or twenties in good health. Sequencing used CD4+ T cells sorted from blood. CDR3 DNA sequence: TGCGCCAGCAGCTTGGGGACTTTCCAATACACAGATACGCAGTATTTT. Protein product: CASSLGTFQYTDTQYF.